Listed here are 3 T cell receptor beta chains from one sample, sequenced in a study of T cell changes during pregnancy in multiple sclerosis. Sequencing used immunoSEQ multiplex PCR; TCRdb keeps in-frame clones, though not all of them. The data show about 59,000 clones, 80% to 95% seen once. The material sequenced was peripheral blood, taken in the third trimester of pregnancy. The receptors shown here come from a female donor in good health, enrolled as a control in a pregnancy study.

V is TRBV2 and J is TRBJ1-4; TRBD1 aligns across 12 bases. V shed 6 bases and J 5 bases; nucleotides not matched to a gene: 7. The CDR3 sequence is 16 residues long. Germline loops: CDR1 SNHLY, CDR2 FYNNEI. The CDR3 spells CASRRDRGQVNEKLFF. DNA for the CDR3: TGTGCCAGCAGACGGGACAGGGGGCAAGTAAATGAAAAACTGTTTTTT.

The rearrangement joins TRBV10-3 to TRBJ2-5, with 11 bases matching TRBD2. CDR3 length: 15 amino acids. The germline gives CDR1 ENHRY, CDR2 SYGVKD. The junction had 8 bases not matched to a gene; V was cut back by 8 bases and J by 3 bases. The CDR3 bases are TGTGCCATCGGGGCTAGCGGGGGGAGGGAAGAGACCCAGTACTTC. Its protein product is CAIGASGGREETQYF.

The chain uses TRBV6-6 and TRBJ2-7; 10 bases align to TRBD1. V gave up 4 bases and J gave up 4 bases; unmatched junction bases: 7. Germline CDR1 is MNHNY and CDR2 is SVGAGI (reference sequence). The CDR3 loop spans 15 amino acids. Written as DNA, the CDR3 is TGTGCCAGCAGTTCACGGGACAGGGGTGGGTACGAGCAGTACTTC. Translated, it gives CASSSRDRGGYEQYF.